The 24 T cell receptor beta chains listed next were all sequenced from one sample in a study of blood T cell repertoires in COVID-19. Profiling relied on immunoSEQ multiplex PCR, and the TCRdb table lists in-frame clones only, not all of them. The repertoire has fewer than 450,000 clones, approximately 90% of them found once; the top ten carry 1.2%. The sample taken for sequencing was PBMCs or T cells enriched from blood (not recorded which). All receptors derive from a woman between 18 and 29 years old who had recovered from COVID-19.

The chain couples TRBV2 to TRBJ2-3; D might be TRBD2 (7 bases). CDR3 length: 14 amino acids. The germline CDR1 and CDR2 sequences are SNHLY and FYNNEI. Between the trimmed V and J ends, which lost 4 bases and 3 bases, there was a span of 11 bases. The CDR3 loop reads CASSAGGGTDTQYF. For the CDR3, the DNA is TGTGCCAGCAGTGCGGGGGGCGGGACAGATACGCAGTATTTT.

The gene calls are TRBV2 and TRBJ2-5, with 8 bases fitting TRBD1. Trimming took 4 bases from V and 2 from J; bases not matched to a gene: 6. The CDR3 has 15 residues. The germline gives CDR1 SNHLY, CDR2 FYNNEI. The CDR3 region has the DNA TGTGCCAGCAGTGTAAGAACAGGGGGGCAAGAGACCCAGTACTTC. Its protein is CASSVRTGGQETQYF.

The V gene is TRBV4-2, the J gene TRBJ2-2; 12 bases are a match to TRBD2. There are 16 residues in the CDR3. Germline CDR1 reads LGHNA; CDR2 reads YNFKEQ. Germline trimming cut 3 bases from V and 5 bases from J; bases unmatched to any gene: 4. The CDR3 region has the DNA TGTGCCAGCAGCCAGGAACTAGCGGGGGGTACCGGGGAGCTGTTTTTT. This gives the protein CASSQELAGGTGELFF.

This chain joins TRBV27 and TRBJ2-1, with 10 bases fitting TRBD2. The CDR3 totals 19 residues. Unmatched junction bases numbered 19, after V lost 5 bases and J lost 6 bases. From germline, CDR1 is MNHEY and CDR2 SMNVEV (reference sequence). DNA for the CDR3: TGTGCCAGCAGTCCAAACCCCCTCTTCCTAGCGGGGGTAACCAATGAGCAGTTCTTC. As protein: CASSPNPLFLAGVTNEQFF.

The V call is TRBV7-6, the J call TRBJ2-5; a weak D match, TRBD1 (5 bases). The CDR3 has 16 amino acids. Germline-derived CDR1 and CDR2 are SGHVS and FNYEAQ. V was pared by 1 base and J by 5 bases, with 17 bases between. For the CDR3, the DNA is TGTGCCAGCAGCTTAGGGTGGGCAGGGCTTTCGGAGACCCAGTACTTC. Its protein product is CASSLGWAGLSETQYF.

The genes are TRBV2 and TRBJ2-3; 8 nucleotides align to TRBD1. CDR1 and CDR2 from the germline V gene are SNHLY and FYNNEI. The V and J ends lost 6 bases and 5 bases, in that order; junction bases with no gene match: 7. CDR3 length equals 14 residues. CDR3 in DNA: TGTGCCAGCAGCCTGGACAGGGCGGTAGATACGCAGTATTTT. Translating gives CASSLDRAVDTQYF.

The rearrangement links TRBV24-1 to TRBJ2-1; 11 bases are a match to TRBD1. V was clipped by 5 bases and J by 4 bases; unmatched bases: 9. This CDR3 region has 17 residues. Germline values: CDR1 KGHDR, CDR2 SFDVKD. The CDR3 coding sequence is TGTGCCACCAGTGGTACCCCGGGACAGGGGGGGTACAATGAGCAGTTCTTC. As protein: CATSGTPGQGGYNEQFF.

The V call is TRBV12-2, the J call TRBJ2-4; the table gives TRBD2 as D, unverified against the DNA. TRBV12-2 is reported as a pseudogene. The CDR3 is 18 residues long. CDR3 sequence reads: CASRLARKGGGGNDIQYF. CDR3 DNA sequence: TGTGCAAGTCGCTTAGCCCGCAAAGGGGGGGGCGGAAACGACATTCAGTACTTC.

The chain uses TRBV7-9 and TRBJ1-1, with TRBD1 as a possible D gene (5 bases). V was shortened by 11 bases and J by 5 bases, with 18 bases between the two germline ends. Germline V lookup: CDR1 SEHNR, CDR2 FQNEAQ (reference sequence). This CDR3 has 13 amino acids. DNA of the CDR3: TGTGCCTCCTCTTCAGGGTTGTATACTGAAGCTTTCTTT. It translates to CASSSGLYTEAFF.

V usage is TRBV10-3 and J usage is TRBJ2-3; D ambiguous. Germline CDR1 is ENHRY and CDR2 is SYGVKD. V was shortened by 10 bases and J by 2 bases, with 13 bases between the two germline ends. The CDR3 runs 13 residues. The CDR3 nucleotides read TGTGCCACCCTAGGCTGGTCCACAGATACGCAGTATTTT. This codes for CATLGWSTDTQYF.

This sequence joins TRBV19 and TRBJ1-6; D is unresolved. CDR3 size: 13 residues. V gave up 7 bases and J gave up 7 bases, with 11 bases separating them. Germline V CDR1 and CDR2: LNHDA, SQIVND (reference sequence). CDR3 amino acids: CASTQDLNSPLHF. The CDR3 nucleotides are TGTGCCAGTACTCAGGACTTAAATTCACCCCTCCACTTT.

The CDR3 nucleotides read TGTGCCAGCAGCTCTAACACTGAAGCTTTCTTT. Encoded protein: CASSSNTEAFF. V gene TRBV7-2 combines with J gene TRBJ1-1; no definite D call. V shed 4 bases and J shed 2 bases, with 2 bases lying between them. CDR3 length: 11 amino acids. Germline CDR1 is SGHTA and CDR2 is FQGNSA.

The V and J genes are TRBV28 and TRBJ1-2, with D hard to call. The CDR3 contains 14 residues. Germline V gene sequence: CDR1 MDHEN, CDR2 SYDVKM. Trimming cost V 6 bases and J 4 bases, with 15 bases left between them. This chain's CDR3 is CASRSSGSGYGYTF. CDR3 coding DNA: TGTGCCAGCAGATCTTCGGGTTCCGGCTATGGCTACACCTTC.

This chain links TRBV7-9 with TRBJ2-5; TRBD2 matches at 8 bases. CDR3 size: 15 residues. CDR1 is SEHNR, CDR2 FQNEAQ, per germline (reference sequence). V dropped 4 bases and J dropped 5; count of bases not matched to a gene: 9. The CDR3 DNA is TGTGCCAGCAGCTCCTTGGCGGGGGGCGGGGAGACCCAGTACTTC. It yields the protein CASSSLAGGGETQYF. Together with reference TRBV7-9 and TRBJ2-5, the CDR3 gives the full variable domain: DTGVSQNPRHKITKRGQNVTFRCDPISEHNRLYWYRQTLGQGPEFLTYFQNEAQLEKSRLLSDRFSAERPKGSFSTLEIQRTEQGDSAMYLCASSSLAGGGETQYFGPGTRLLVL.

V usage is TRBV19 and J usage is TRBJ2-1; TRBD2 agrees at 12 bases. V shed 10 bases, J shed 0 bases, and the junction held 10 bases outside the gene matches. CDR3 length: 17 amino acids. CDR1 LNHDA and CDR2 SQIVND come from the germline V gene (reference sequence). The CDR3 is CATHGLAGLSSYNEQFF. The CDR3, as DNA: TGTGCCACTCACGGACTAGCGGGGTTGAGCTCCTACAATGAGCAGTTCTTC.

The gene calls are TRBV4-2 and TRBJ1-6; 12 bases match TRBD1. Unmatched junction bases numbered 4, after V lost 0 bases and J lost 10 bases. Germline assignment: CDR1 LGHNA and CDR2 YNFKEQ. The CDR3 covers 16 residues. The CDR3 loop is CASSQDLGTGGSPLHF. The CDR3 DNA sequence: TGTGCCAGCAGCCAAGATCTTGGGACAGGGGGCTCACCCCTCCACTTT.

The V gene is TRBV5-6, the J gene TRBJ1-1; D is uncertain. The germline V and J ends were trimmed by 0 bases and 2 bases, with 17 bases remaining between them. Per the germline V gene, CDR1 is SGHDT and CDR2 is YYEEEE. This CDR3 spans 17 amino acids. CDR3 loop: CASSLAGAADRNTEAFF. DNA of the CDR3: TGTGCCAGCAGCTTGGCCGGAGCTGCTGATAGAAACACTGAAGCTTTCTTT. Together with reference TRBV5-6 and TRBJ1-1, the CDR3 gives the full variable domain: DAGVTQSPTHLIKTRGQQVTLRCSPKSGHDTVSWYQQALGQGPQFIFQYYEEEERQRGNFPDRFSGHQFPNYSSELNVNALLLGDSALYLCASSLAGAADRNTEAFFGQGTRLTVV.

The V and J genes are TRBV27 and TRBJ2-5; D may be TRBD2 (5 bases). With 1 base removed from V and 5 bases from J, the gap between germline ends came to 11 bases. The CDR3 has 14 amino acids. Germline V lookup: CDR1 MNHEY, CDR2 SMNVEV (reference sequence). Here the CDR3 reads CASSLFGVWETQYF. The DNA of the CDR3 is TGTGCCAGCAGTTTATTCGGGGTTTGGGAGACCCAGTACTTC.

The chain's CDR3 is CASSRGGAGIQETQYF. CDR3 nucleotide sequence: TGTGCCAGCAGCCGAGGAGGAGCGGGGATCCAAGAGACCCAGTACTTC. The chain has TRBV7-6 and TRBJ2-5, with 7 bases aligning to TRBD2. With V trimmed by 5 bases and J by 1 base, 10 bases remained unmatched. The CDR3 is 16 amino acids. Per germline, CDR1 SGHVS and CDR2 FNYEAQ.

V gene TRBV27 combines with J gene TRBJ2-7; D may be TRBD1 (6 bases). Trimming shortened V by 6 bases and J by 2 bases, and 11 bases separated the two germline ends. This CDR3 contains 13 residues. Germline CDR1 reads MNHEY; CDR2 reads SMNVEV (reference sequence). CDR3 sequence reads: CASSYRAAYEQYF. The CDR3 nucleotides read TGTGCCAGCAGCTACAGGGCCGCCTACGAGCAGTACTTC.

The rearrangement joins TRBV5-1 to TRBJ2-7, with TRBD1 matching over 8 bases. CDR1 is SGHRS and CDR2 is YFSETQ in the germline V gene. There are 12 residues in the CDR3. V lost 1 base and J lost 6; bases outside the gene matches: 0. In DNA form, the CDR3 reads TGCGCCAGCAGCTTGACAGGGGGCGAGCAGTACTTC. Protein sequence: CASSLTGGEQYF.

CDR3 sequence reads: CASSTGQGKMNTEAFF. The CDR3 DNA reads TGTGCCAGCAGCACCGGTCAGGGGAAAATGAACACTGAAGCTTTCTTT. The V call is TRBV11-3, the J call TRBJ1-1; the D gene is possibly TRBD1 (6 bases). The germline gives CDR1 SGHNT, CDR2 YENEEA. Trimming cost V 5 bases and J 0 bases, with 16 bases left between them. The CDR3 sequence is 16 residues long.

There are a few counts of this clone. The J gene is TRBJ2-1, the V gene TRBV3-1 (or the pseudogene TRBV3-2); 8 nucleotides agree with TRBD2. The CDR3 consists of 18 residues. J was trimmed by 6 bases and V by 5 bases; bases with no gene match: 18. Germline V gene sequence: CDR1 LGHDT, CDR2 YNNKEL (reference sequence). The CDR3 DNA sequence: TGTGCCAGCAGCACCTACGTTTTTGAAACCGGGACTAGCAATGAGCAGTTCTTC. It translates to CASSTYVFETGTSNEQFF.

The V and J genes are TRBV6-6 and TRBJ1-1; D remains unclear. This CDR3 is 14 amino acids long. The germline V gene has CDR1 MNHNY and CDR2 SVGAGI (reference sequence). Trimming took 7 bases from V and 1 from J, leaving 13 bases between them. The CDR3 protein is CASNLGEGNTEAFF. Written as DNA, the CDR3 is TGTGCCAGCAACCTCGGGGAGGGGAACACTGAAGCTTTCTTT.